A selection of T cell receptor beta chains follows, all from one sample in a study of blood T cell repertoires in COVID-19. Using immunoSEQ multiplex PCR, the repertoire was profiled, and TCRdb retains in-frame clones only, with some absent. The sample contains around 75,000 clones, around 83% of which appear only once. The sequencing input was peripheral blood. The receptors stem from a man aged 65 to 85 with active COVID-19. Both conserved end residues are trimmed from each CDR3.

v_call | cdr3_length | cdr3_aa
TRBV7-8 | 12 | ASSPRQGWYGYT
TRBV2 | 13 | ASNRGGLGNQPQH
TRBV6-2/TRBV6-3 | 11 | ASSAIQGWPQH
TRBV7-9 | 12 | ASSWLSSTDTQY
TRBV28 | 13 | ASSLQHRGFSEAF
TRBV6-4 | 13 | ASRGGAPPNQPQH
TRBV24-1 | 14 | ATSDPAGTSGHTQY
TRBV20-1 | 9 | SASSGYEQY
TRBV18 | 13 | ASSPDRANTGELF
TRBV7-9 | 14 | ASSQREGWWQETQY
TRBV28 | 13 | ASTSSGRGADTQY
TRBV20-1 | 9 | SASLEETQY
TRBV4-1 | 14 | ASSQDSGGGGQPQH
TRBV5-6 | 13 | ASSAEQGGNTEAF
TRBV7-3 | 12 | ASSPGGSTDTQY
TRBV5-1 | 13 | ASSLGTSGTNEQF
TRBV5-1 | 16 | ASSPAGLAGVVYNEQF
TRBV11-2 | 14 | ASSPSSGRGGGELF
TRBV4-3 | 13 | ASSQEPQGQETQY
TRBV30 | 14 | AWTRGTGGGYNEQF
TRBV5-4 | 14 | ASSGSGSTNTGELF
TRBV29-1 | 14 | SVEDLGGVLAYGYT
TRBV24-1 | 13 | ATSGPTSGNNEQF
TRBV5-6 | 13 | ASSRSPQRSDTIY
TRBV19 | 12 | ASRTGGPTDTQY
TRBV4-2 | 14 | ASSQGIGTSLREQY
TRBV9 | 13 | ASSPRDSRQETQY
TRBV5-8 | 11 | ASSPRASYEQY
TRBV15 | 14 | ATSREGARQAAEAF
TRBV9 | 13 | ASSVGEGAGNTIY
TRBV19 | 13 | ASSITGRVGQPQH
TRBV10-3 | 12 | ATRTGGDTGELF
TRBV27 | 15 | ASSTRASGNSYNEQF
TRBV7-2 | 13 | ASSPPAGSHYEQF
TRBV13 | 11 | ASSRDREDEQF
TRBV6-2/TRBV6-3 | 16 | ASSYQPPSREGRGEQY
TRBV7-2 | 13 | ASSPDTQYNSPLH
TRBV27 | 12 | ASSWGRGGETQY